This entry lists 23 T cell receptor beta chains sequenced from one sample in a study of blood T cell repertoires in COVID-19. Method: immunoSEQ multiplex PCR; TCRdb's copy keeps in-frame clones and lacks some. This sample has tens of thousands of clones, with more than 80% found just once. Sequencing was carried out using peripheral blood. These receptors were collected from a man older than 75 with acute or convalescent COVID-19.

This chain uses TRBV19 with TRBJ2-3, with 10 nucleotides matching TRBD2. The CDR3 covers 16 residues. Germline loops: CDR1 LNHDA, CDR2 SQIVND (reference sequence). V dropped 2 bases and J dropped 4; count of bases not matched to a gene: 6. CDR3 DNA sequence: TGTGCCAGTAGTATATTCCTAGCGGGAGTGGCAGATACGCAGTATTTT. It yields the protein CASSIFLAGVADTQYF.

A remark on this clone: An end of the junction does not agree with germline; a read error may underlie this. The chain combines TRBV10-3 with TRBJ2-1; possible D gene TRBD1, 6 bases. This CDR3 is built from 13 residues. Germline V gene sequence: CDR1 ENHRY, CDR2 SYGVKD. DNA of the CDR3: TGTGCCATCACTGAGACAGGATTGCATGAGCAGTTCTTC. Amino acids: CAITETGLHEQFF.

This chain joins TRBV5-8 and TRBJ2-5; the match to TRBD2 covers 8 bases. The trim removed 5 bases at V and 4 bases at J, leaving 10 bases unmatched. CDR3 length: 15 residues. Germline CDR1 is SGHTS and CDR2 is YDEGEE. The CDR3 DNA reads as TGTGCCAGCAGTTCCGGGACTAGAGAAGCAGAGACCCAGTACTTC. It codes for CASSSGTREAETQYF.

This clone was recorded only once. At one end the junction does not follow the germline gene, possibly because of a read error. This sequence joins TRBV28 and TRBJ2-7, with TRBD1 identical over 7 bases. Germline lookup yields CDR1 MDHEN and CDR2 SYDVKM. This CDR3 is 12 amino acids long. Here the CDR3 DNA reads TGTGCCAGCAGTTTACCCCCGACAGGGTGGAGCTTC. Encoded protein: CASSLPPTGWSF.

The chain carries TRBV27 and TRBJ1-6, with D unclear. V lost 3 bases and J lost 0, with 12 bases in between. This CDR3 has 17 amino acids. Germline V gene lookup returns CDR1 MNHEY and CDR2 SMNVEV (reference sequence). The CDR3 DNA sequence: TGTGCCAGCAGTTTGGGCCCGGGAAGCTCCTATAATTCACCCCTCCACTTT. Translated, it gives CASSLGPGSSYNSPLHF.

This chain connects TRBV7-2 to TRBJ1-1, with D possibly being TRBD1 (6 bases). The germline V gene has CDR1 SGHTA and CDR2 FQGNSA. Trimming removed 4 bases from V and 1 base from J, with 10 bases in between. The CDR3 has 14 residues. The CDR3 loop reads CASSSQGQNTEAFF. The CDR3 coding sequence is TGTGCCAGCAGCTCACAGGGCCAGAACACTGAAGCTTTCTTT. Together with reference TRBV7-2 and TRBJ1-1, the CDR3 gives the full variable domain: GAGVSQSPSNKVTEKGKDVELRCDPISGHTALYWYRQSLGQGLEFLIYFQGNSAPDKSGLPSDRFSAERTGGSVSTLTIQRTQQEDSAVYLCASSSQGQNTEAFFGQGTRLTVV.

The V and J genes are TRBV30 and TRBJ1-1; D uncertain. Trimming removed 3 bases from V and 2 bases from J, with 10 bases in between. Per germline, CDR1 GTSNPN and CDR2 SVGIG (reference sequence). The CDR3 is made up of 13 amino acids. This CDR3 is CAWRWQDNTEAFF. In nucleotides, the CDR3 is TGTGCCTGGAGATGGCAGGATAACACTGAAGCTTTCTTT.

CDR3 loop: CASSLAGTAYEQYF. DNA for the CDR3: TGTGCCAGCAGCTTAGCGGGGACAGCCTACGAGCAGTACTTC. The chain recombines TRBV7-6 with TRBJ2-7; 7 positions match TRBD1. V shed 0 bases and J 2 bases; nucleotides not matched to a gene: 1. Germline V gene data show CDR1 as SGHVS and CDR2 as FNYEAQ. CDR3 length equals 14 residues.

The chain couples TRBV3-1 (or the pseudogene TRBV3-2) to TRBJ2-1, with D possibly TRBD1 on 7 matching bases. Germline values: CDR1 LGHDT, CDR2 YNNKEL (reference sequence). This CDR3 comprises 15 residues. The V gene lost 4 bases and the J gene lost 8 bases, with 18 bases spanning the gap. The CDR3 is CASSRGSGQDDEQFF. In DNA, the CDR3 is TGTGCCAGCAGCCGAGGTAGCGGACAGGACGATGAGCAGTTCTTC.

The chain combines TRBV7-3 with TRBJ2-1; maybe TRBD2 (6 bases). V lost 5 bases to trimming and J lost 0 bases, with 11 bases between them. In germline, CDR1 is SGHTA, CDR2 FQGTGA. The CDR3 contains 15 residues. The CDR3 DNA reads TGTGCCAGCAGCCTGCGGGACGACTCCTACAATGAGCAGTTCTTC. Amino acid sequence: CASSLRDDSYNEQFF.

The chain recombines TRBV5-6 with TRBJ1-2; 7 nucleotides line up with TRBD1. CDR1 is SGHDT, CDR2 YYEEEE, per germline. CDR3 length: 15 amino acids. The V segment lost 4 bases and the J segment 7 bases; nucleotides outside the gene matches: 13. The CDR3 DNA reads as TGTGCCAGCAGCATAGTGACAGGGTTAGGTTCTGGCTACACCTTC. Amino acids: CASSIVTGLGSGYTF.

This chain connects TRBV7-9 to TRBJ1-4; the D is unclear. There are 15 residues in the CDR3. Trimming took 7 bases from V and 0 from J, leaving 12 bases between them. From germline, CDR1 is SEHNR and CDR2 FQNEAQ (reference sequence). This CDR3 reads CASTPSGTTNEKLFF. DNA of the CDR3: TGTGCCAGCACTCCTTCGGGAACAACTAATGAAAAACTGTTTTTT.

The chain employs TRBV7-2 and TRBJ2-7, with 8 positions matching TRBD2. The CDR3 extends over 16 amino acids. Unmatched junction bases numbered 14, after V lost 5 bases and J lost 5 bases. CDR1 SGHTA and CDR2 FQGNSA come from the germline V gene. The CDR3: CASSLNSGNLWDEQYF. The CDR3, as DNA: TGTGCCAGCAGCCTTAATAGCGGGAACCTTTGGGACGAGCAGTACTTC.

The CDR3 bases are TGTGCCAGCAGGACCGGGACAGGGGTAAACACCATATATTTT. This codes for CASRTGTGVNTIYF. The chain joins TRBV28 to TRBJ1-3, with 10 bases lining up with TRBD1. The CDR3 length is 14 residues. Looked up from germline, CDR1 is MDHEN and CDR2 is SYDVKM. Trimming cost V 6 bases and J 6 bases; bases outside gene matches: 5.

This clone was picked up a small number of times. The V call is TRBV6-1, the J call TRBJ1-1; no definite D call. The CDR3 covers 15 residues. The ends were cut back, 2 bases at V and 0 bases at J, with 10 bases in the middle. CDR1 and CDR2 (germline): MNHNS, SASEGT. CDR3 loop: CASSEWAGMNTEAFF. The CDR3 nucleotides are TGTGCCAGCAGTGAATGGGCAGGCATGAACACTGAAGCTTTCTTT.

The chain links TRBV3-1 (or the pseudogene TRBV3-2) to TRBJ2-7; TRBD1 might be the D (5 bases). Germline V CDR1 and CDR2: LGHDT, YNNKEL (reference sequence). The V end lost 6 bases, the J end lost 0 bases, and 15 bases lay between the germline ends. This CDR3 region has 15 residues. The CDR3 bases are TGTGCCAGCAGTTCCCGACAGAAACGCTCCTACGAGCAGTACTTC. It specifies CASSSRQKRSYEQYF.

V usage is TRBV27 and J usage is TRBJ2-5; D is perhaps TRBD1 (5 bases). Deletions cut 5 bases from V and 7 bases from J, with 20 bases between. The CDR3 covers 15 residues. The germline V gene has CDR1 MNHEY and CDR2 SMNVEV (reference sequence). The CDR3 nucleotides read TGTGCCAGCAGTGGGGCGGAACATAAAAGGGGGACCCAGTACTTC. Translation gives CASSGAEHKRGTQYF.

The V and J genes are TRBV12-3 or TRBV12-4 and TRBJ1-4, with no clear D. The CDR3 is 13 amino acids. The ends were cut back, 3 bases at V and 8 bases at J, with 10 bases in the middle. This chain's CDR3 is CASSLTGGEKLFF. Here the CDR3 DNA reads TGTGCCAGCAGTTTGACGGGTGGCGAAAAACTGTTTTTT.

This clone occurred once. The chain carries TRBV30 and TRBJ1-2; TRBD1 might be the D (6 bases). There are 14 residues in the CDR3. Trimming removed 1 base from V and 4 bases from J, with 13 bases in between. The germline V gene encodes CDR1 GTSNPN and CDR2 SVGIG (reference sequence). The CDR3 region has the DNA TGTGCCTGGAGTGCTGCAGGGGTGGGCTATGGCTACACCTTC. It yields the protein CAWSAAGVGYGYTF.

J is TRBJ2-7 and V is TRBV7-2; 11 bases are shared with TRBD2. Germline values: CDR1 SGHTA, CDR2 FQGNSA. The CDR3 spans 13 residues. The V gene end was trimmed by 5 bases and the J gene end by 6 bases; junction bases not matched to a gene: 3. CDR3 in DNA: TGTGCCAGCAGCCCCGGGACTAGCGGCGAGCAGTACTTC. This codes for CASSPGTSGEQYF.

This chain uses TRBV4-1 with TRBJ1-2; D unresolved. Trimming left V 0 bases short and J 8 bases short, with 19 bases between. The CDR3 runs to 16 residues. CDR1 is MGHRA, CDR2 YSYEKL, per germline. CDR3 bases: TGCGCCAGCAGCCAAGAAGGCCCCTTAAGCCGGAGGGGCTACACCTTC. It encodes CASSQEGPLSRRGYTF.

The rearrangement uses TRBV10-1 and TRBJ2-3; 7 bases line up with TRBD2. CDR1 and CDR2 (germline): WNHNN, SYGVQD (reference sequence). The CDR3 loop spans 13 amino acids. V was clipped by 3 bases and J by 3 bases; unmatched bases: 0. The CDR3 sequence: CASSEAGTDTQYF. CDR3 nucleotides: TGCGCCAGCAGTGAAGCGGGAACAGATACGCAGTATTTT.

This clone was picked up a small number of times. The chain employs TRBV4-2 and TRBJ2-3; TRBD2 aligns across 14 bases. The CDR3 runs 21 residues. V trimming: 4 bases; J trimming: 1 base; junction bases outside the gene matches: 16. Germline lookup yields CDR1 LGHNA and CDR2 YNFKEQ. In nucleotides, the CDR3 is TGTGCCAGCAGCCGGAGTAGGACTAGCGGGGGGCGGGCCGTTGGCACAGATACGCAGTATTTT. Amino acid sequence: CASSRSRTSGGRAVGTDTQYF.